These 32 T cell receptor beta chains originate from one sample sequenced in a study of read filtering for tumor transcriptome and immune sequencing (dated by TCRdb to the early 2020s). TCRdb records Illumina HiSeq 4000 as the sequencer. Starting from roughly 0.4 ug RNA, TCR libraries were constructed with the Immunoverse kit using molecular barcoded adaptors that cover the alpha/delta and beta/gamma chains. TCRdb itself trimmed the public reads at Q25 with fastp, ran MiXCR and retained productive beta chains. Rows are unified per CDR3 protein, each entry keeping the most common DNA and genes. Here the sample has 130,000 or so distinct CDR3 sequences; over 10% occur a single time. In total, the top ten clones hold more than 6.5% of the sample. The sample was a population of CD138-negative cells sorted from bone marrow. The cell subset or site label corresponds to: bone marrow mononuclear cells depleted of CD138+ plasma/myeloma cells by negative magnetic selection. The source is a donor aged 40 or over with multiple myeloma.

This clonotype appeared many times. The CDR3 coding sequence is TGTGCCAGCAGTTCGGACAGGCGGGAATTTTTT. Protein: CASSSDRREFF. This chain connects TRBV28 to TRBJ1-4, with 7 bases lining up with TRBD1. The length of the CDR3 is 11 residues. V lost 4 bases to trimming and J lost 17 bases; unmatched junction nucleotides: 7. Germline CDR1 MDHEN, CDR2 SYDVKM.

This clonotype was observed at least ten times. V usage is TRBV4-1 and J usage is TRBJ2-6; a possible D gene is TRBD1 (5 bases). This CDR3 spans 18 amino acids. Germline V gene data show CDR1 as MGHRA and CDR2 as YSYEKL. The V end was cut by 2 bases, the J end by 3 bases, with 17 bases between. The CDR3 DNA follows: TGCGCCAGCAGCCAACTAGGGGCGAAGATTATTGGGGCCAACGTCCTGACTTTC. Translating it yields CASSQLGAKIIGANVLTF.

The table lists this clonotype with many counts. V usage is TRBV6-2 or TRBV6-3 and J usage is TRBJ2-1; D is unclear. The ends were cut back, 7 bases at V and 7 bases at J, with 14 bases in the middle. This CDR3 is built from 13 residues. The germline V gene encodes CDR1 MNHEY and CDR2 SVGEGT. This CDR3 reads CASIRAGQNEQFF. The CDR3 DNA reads TGTGCCAGCATTAGGGCAGGCCAAAATGAGCAGTTCTTC.

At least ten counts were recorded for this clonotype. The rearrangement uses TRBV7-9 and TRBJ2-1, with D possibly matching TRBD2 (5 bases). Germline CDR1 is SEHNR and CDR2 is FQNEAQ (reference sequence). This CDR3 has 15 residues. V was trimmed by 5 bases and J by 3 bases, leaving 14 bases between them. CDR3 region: CASSLRSGDYNEQFF. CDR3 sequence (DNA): TGTGCCAGCAGCCTCAGAAGCGGAGACTACAATGAGCAGTTCTTC.

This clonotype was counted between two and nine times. CDR3: CASSRGTSGSTEQFF. CDR3 DNA sequence: TGTGCCAGCAGCCGCGGGACTAGCGGGAGCACTGAGCAGTTCTTC. V usage is TRBV7-9 and J usage is TRBJ2-1, with 14 bases lining up with TRBD2. The CDR3 has 15 residues. J was trimmed by 9 bases and V by 5 bases; bases with no gene match: 6. From germline, CDR1 is SEHNR and CDR2 FQNEAQ (reference sequence).

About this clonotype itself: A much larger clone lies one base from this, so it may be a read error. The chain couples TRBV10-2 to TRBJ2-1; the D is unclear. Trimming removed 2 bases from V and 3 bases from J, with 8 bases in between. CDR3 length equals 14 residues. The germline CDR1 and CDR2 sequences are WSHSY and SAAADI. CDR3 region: CASSEQLDYNEQFF. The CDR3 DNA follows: TGCGCCAGCAGTGAGCAGCTTGACTACAATGAGCAGTTCTTC.

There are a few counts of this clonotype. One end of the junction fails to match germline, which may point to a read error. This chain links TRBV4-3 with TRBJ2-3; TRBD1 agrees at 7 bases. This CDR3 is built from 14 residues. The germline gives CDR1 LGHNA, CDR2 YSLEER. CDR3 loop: CTSSQGVTEDTQYF. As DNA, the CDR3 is TGCACCAGCAGCCAGGGGGTAACGGAAGATACGCAGTATTTT.

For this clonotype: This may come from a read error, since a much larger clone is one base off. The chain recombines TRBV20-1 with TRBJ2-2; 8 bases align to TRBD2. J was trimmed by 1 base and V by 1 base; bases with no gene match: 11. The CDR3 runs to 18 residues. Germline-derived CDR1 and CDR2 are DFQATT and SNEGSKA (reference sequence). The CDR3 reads CSARGAETGGLNTGELFF. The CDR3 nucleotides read TGCAGTGCTAGAGGAGCGGAAACGGGAGGGCTGAACACCGGGGAGCTGTTTTTT.

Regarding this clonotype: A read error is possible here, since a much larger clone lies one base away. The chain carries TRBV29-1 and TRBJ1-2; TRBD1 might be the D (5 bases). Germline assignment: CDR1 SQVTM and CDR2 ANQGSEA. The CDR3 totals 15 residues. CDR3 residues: CSVEDPTSWDYGCTF. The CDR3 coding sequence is TGCAGCGTTGAAGATCCAACAAGCTGGGACTATGGCTGCACCTTC.

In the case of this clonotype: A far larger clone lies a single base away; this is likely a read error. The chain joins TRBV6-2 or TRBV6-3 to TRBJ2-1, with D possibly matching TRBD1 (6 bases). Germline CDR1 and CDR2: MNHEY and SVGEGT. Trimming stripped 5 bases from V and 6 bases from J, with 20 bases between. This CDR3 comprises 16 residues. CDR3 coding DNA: TGTGCCAGCAGTGCATCGACAGGAACCCTGGGCAATGAGCAGTTCTTC. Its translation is CASSASTGTLGNEQFF.

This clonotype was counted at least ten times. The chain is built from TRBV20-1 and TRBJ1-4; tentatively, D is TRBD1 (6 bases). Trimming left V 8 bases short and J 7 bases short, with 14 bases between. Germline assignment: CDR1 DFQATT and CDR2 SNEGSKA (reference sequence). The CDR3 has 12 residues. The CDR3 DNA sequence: TGCAGTACTGGGGGCGTCAGTGAAAAACTGTTTTTT. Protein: CSTGGVSEKLFF.

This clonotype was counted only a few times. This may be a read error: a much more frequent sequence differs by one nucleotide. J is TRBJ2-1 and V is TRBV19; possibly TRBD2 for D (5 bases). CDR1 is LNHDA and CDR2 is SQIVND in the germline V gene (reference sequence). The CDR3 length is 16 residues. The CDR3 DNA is TGTGCCAGAAGTATAGATCTAAGCGGATCCTACAATGAGCAGTTCTTC. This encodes CARSIDLSGSYNEQFF.

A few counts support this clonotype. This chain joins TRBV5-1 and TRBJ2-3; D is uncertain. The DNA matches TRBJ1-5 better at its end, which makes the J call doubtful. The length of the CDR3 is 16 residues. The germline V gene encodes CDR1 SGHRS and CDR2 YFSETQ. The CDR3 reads CASSLAVAESTDTQHF. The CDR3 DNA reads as TGCGCCAGCAGCTTGGCTGTAGCGGAGAGCACAGATACGCAGCATTTT.

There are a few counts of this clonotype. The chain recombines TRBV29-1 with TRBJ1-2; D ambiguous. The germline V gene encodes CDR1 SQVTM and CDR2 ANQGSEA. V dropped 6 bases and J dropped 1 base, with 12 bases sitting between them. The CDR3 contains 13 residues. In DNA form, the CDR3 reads TGCAGCGTCCGGACGTCGCTTAACTATGGCTACACCTTC. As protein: CSVRTSLNYGYTF.

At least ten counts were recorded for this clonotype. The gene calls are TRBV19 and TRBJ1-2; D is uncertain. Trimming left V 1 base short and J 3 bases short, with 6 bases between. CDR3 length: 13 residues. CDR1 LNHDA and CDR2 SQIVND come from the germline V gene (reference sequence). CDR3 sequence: CASSIGRHYGYTF. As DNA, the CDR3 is TGTGCCAGTAGTATAGGAAGGCACTATGGCTACACCTTC.

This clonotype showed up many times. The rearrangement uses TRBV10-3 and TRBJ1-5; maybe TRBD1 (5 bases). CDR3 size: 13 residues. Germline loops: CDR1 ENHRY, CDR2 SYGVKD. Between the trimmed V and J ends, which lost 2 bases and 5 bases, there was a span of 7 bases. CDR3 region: CAISEIRDQPQHF. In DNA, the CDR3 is TGTGCCATCAGTGAGATCAGGGATCAGCCCCAGCATTTT.

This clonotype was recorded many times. CDR3 protein: CASSIREQLNTEAFF. CDR3 bases: TGTGCCAGCAGCATTCGGGAACAGCTGAACACTGAAGCTTTCTTT. This chain links TRBV7-9 with TRBJ1-1; no definite D call. Germline assignment: CDR1 SEHNR and CDR2 FQNEAQ (reference sequence). V dropped 5 bases and J dropped 0 bases, with 13 bases sitting between them. The CDR3 length is 15 residues.

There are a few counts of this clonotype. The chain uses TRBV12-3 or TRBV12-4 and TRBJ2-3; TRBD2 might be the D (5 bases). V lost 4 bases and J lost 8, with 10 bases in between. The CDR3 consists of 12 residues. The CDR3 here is CASSSVRGTQYF. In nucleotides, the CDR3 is TGTGCCAGCAGTTCAGTTCGGGGTACGCAGTATTTT.

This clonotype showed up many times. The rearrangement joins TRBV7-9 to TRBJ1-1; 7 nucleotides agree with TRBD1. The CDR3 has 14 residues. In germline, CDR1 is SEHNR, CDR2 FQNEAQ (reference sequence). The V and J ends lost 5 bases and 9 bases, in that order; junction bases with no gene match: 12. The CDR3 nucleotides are TGTGCCAGCAGCCTACAAGAAGGACAGGATCAAGCTTTCTTT. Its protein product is CASSLQEGQDQAFF.

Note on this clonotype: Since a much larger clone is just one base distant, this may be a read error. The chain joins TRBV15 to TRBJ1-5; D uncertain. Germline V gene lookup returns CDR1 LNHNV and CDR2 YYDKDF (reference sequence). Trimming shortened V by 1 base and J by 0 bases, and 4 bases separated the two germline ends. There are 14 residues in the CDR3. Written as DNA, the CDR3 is TGTGCCACCAGCAGAGCATGTAGCAATCAGCCCCAGCATTTT. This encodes CATSRACSNQPQHF.

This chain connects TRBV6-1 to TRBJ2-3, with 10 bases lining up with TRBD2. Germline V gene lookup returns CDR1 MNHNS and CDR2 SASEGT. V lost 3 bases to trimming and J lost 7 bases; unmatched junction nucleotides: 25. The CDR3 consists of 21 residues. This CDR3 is CASSDPTGTSAFRKLKNTQYF. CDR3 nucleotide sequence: TGTGCCAGCAGTGATCCGACAGGGACTAGCGCCTTCCGCAAATTAAAAAATACGCAGTATTTT.

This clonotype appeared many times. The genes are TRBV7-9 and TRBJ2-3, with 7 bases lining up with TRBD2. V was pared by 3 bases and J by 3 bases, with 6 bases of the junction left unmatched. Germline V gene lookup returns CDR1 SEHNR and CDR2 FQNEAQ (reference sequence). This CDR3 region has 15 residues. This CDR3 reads CASSFRRERTDTQYF. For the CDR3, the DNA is TGTGCCAGCAGCTTTCGGCGGGAGCGAACAGATACGCAGTATTTT.

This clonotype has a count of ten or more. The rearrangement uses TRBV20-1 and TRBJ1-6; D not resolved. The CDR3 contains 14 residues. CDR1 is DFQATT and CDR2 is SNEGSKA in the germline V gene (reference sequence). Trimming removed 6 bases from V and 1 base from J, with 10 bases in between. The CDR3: CSALWGSYNSPLHF. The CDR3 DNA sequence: TGCAGTGCCCTATGGGGTTCCTATAATTCACCCCTCCACTTT.

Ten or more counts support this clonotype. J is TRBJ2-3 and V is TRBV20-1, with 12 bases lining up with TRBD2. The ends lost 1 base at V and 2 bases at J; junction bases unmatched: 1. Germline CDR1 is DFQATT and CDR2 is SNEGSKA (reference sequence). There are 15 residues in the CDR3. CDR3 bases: TGCAGTGCTAGAGGACTAGCGGGAGTCACAGATACGCAGTATTTT. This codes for CSARGLAGVTDTQYF.

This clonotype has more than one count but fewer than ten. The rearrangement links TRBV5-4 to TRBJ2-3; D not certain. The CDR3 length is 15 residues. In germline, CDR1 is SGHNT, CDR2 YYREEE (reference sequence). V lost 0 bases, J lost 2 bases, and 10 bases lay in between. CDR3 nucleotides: TGTGCCAGCAGCTTGGAATTGCAGACCACAGATACGCAGTATTTT. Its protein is CASSLELQTTDTQYF.

CDR3 protein: CASRPSAVSNQPQHF. CDR3 DNA: TGTGCCAGTAGGCCTTCCGCGGTTAGCAATCAGCCCCAGCATTTT. The chain links TRBV19 to TRBJ1-5; D is undetermined. V lost 6 bases, J lost 0 bases, and 12 bases lay in between. Germline values: CDR1 LNHDA, CDR2 SQIVND (reference sequence). This CDR3 is built from 15 residues.

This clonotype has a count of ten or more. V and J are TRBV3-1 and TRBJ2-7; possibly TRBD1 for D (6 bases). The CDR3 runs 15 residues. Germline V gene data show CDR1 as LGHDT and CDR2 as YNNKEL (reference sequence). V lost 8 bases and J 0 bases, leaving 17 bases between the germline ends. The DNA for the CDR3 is TGTGCCAGCTCAACCGCAGGACAGACCTCCTACGAGCAGTACTTC. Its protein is CASSTAGQTSYEQYF.

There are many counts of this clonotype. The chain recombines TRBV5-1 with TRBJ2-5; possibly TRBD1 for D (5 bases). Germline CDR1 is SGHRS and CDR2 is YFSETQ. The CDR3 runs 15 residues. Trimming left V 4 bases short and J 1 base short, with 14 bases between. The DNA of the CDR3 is TGCGCCAGCAGCCCAGGTACAGGCCCCCAAGAGACCCAGTACTTC. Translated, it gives CASSPGTGPQETQYF.

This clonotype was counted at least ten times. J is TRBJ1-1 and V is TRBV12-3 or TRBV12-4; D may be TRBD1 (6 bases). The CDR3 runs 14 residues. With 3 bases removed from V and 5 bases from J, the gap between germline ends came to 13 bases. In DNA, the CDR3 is TGTGCCAGCAGTTTCGGGGGCAGGACGACTGAAGCTTTCTTT. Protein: CASSFGGRTTEAFF.

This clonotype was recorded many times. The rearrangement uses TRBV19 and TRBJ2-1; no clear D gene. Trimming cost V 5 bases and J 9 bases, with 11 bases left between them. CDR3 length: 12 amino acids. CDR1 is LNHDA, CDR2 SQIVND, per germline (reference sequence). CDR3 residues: CASSPFSGEQFF. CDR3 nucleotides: TGTGCCAGTAGTCCCTTCTCCGGTGAGCAGTTCTTC.

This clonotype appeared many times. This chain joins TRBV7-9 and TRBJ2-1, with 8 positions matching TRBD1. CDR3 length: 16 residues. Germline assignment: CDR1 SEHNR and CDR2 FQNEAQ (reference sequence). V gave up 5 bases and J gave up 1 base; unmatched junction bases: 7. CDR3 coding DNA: TGTGCCAGCAGCAAACCGGGACAGGTGTCCTACAATGAGCAGTTCTTC. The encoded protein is CASSKPGQVSYNEQFF. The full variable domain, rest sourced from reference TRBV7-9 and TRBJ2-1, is DTGVSQNPRHKITKRGQNVTFRCDPISEHNRLYWYRQTLGQGPEFLTYFQNEAQLEKSRLLSDRFSAERPKGSFSTLEIQRTEQGDSAMYLCASSKPGQVSYNEQFFGPGTRLTVL.

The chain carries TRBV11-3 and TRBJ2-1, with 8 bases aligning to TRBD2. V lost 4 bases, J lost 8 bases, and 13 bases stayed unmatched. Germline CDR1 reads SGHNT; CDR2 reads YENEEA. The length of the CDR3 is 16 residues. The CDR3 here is CASSWGLVGGDDEQFF. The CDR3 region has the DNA TGTGCCAGCAGCTGGGGACTAGTGGGAGGAGACGATGAGCAGTTCTTC. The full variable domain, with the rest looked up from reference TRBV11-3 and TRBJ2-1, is EAGVVQSPRYKIIEKKQPVAFWCNPISGHNTLYWYLQNLGQGPELLIRYENEEAVDDSQLPKDRFSAERLKGVDSTLKIQPAELGDSAVYLCASSWGLVGGDDEQFFGPGTRLTVL.